One sample yielded the 21 T cell receptor beta chains listed below, sequenced in a study of cytotoxic CD8 clonotypes in ibrutinib-treated CLL. The protocol was immunoSEQ multiplex PCR, while the TCRdb copy is restricted to in-frame clones and leaves out a portion. The sample has more than 75,000 clones; roughly three quarters are singletons. This material consisted of PBMCs, taken after 24 months of ibrutinib treatment. The receptors originated from a human donor with chronic lymphocytic leukemia.

The V gene is TRBV6-5, the J gene TRBJ2-2; TRBD1 matches 9 bases. Germline-derived CDR1 and CDR2 are MNHEY and SVGAGI. The V segment lost 4 bases and the J segment 6 bases; nucleotides outside the gene matches: 3. The CDR3 extends over 14 amino acids. In DNA form, the CDR3 reads TGTGCCAGCAGTTTCACAGGGGGCCCCGGGGAGCTGTTTTTT. Residues: CASSFTGGPGELFF.

A note on this clone: This sample also contains other DNA sequences that code for the same CDR3. The V call is TRBV30, the J call TRBJ2-7; D unclear. V dropped 0 bases and J dropped 1 base, with 10 bases sitting between them. The length of the CDR3 is 14 residues. Germline-derived CDR1 and CDR2 are GTSNPN and SVGIG (reference sequence). DNA for the CDR3: TGTGCCTGGAGTGTACCCCCAGGTTCCTACGAGCAGTACTTC. This translates into CAWSVPPGSYEQYF.

The chain has TRBV6-1 and TRBJ2-3, with 7 bases lining up with TRBD2. CDR3 size: 15 residues. The junction had 7 bases not matched to a gene; V was cut back by 7 bases and J by 0 bases. CDR1 and CDR2 from the germline V gene are MNHNS and SASEGT. CDR3 coding DNA: TGTGCCAGCATCCAATGGCGGGAGAGCACAGATACGCAGTATTTT. Protein sequence: CASIQWRESTDTQYF.

The gene calls are TRBV30 and TRBJ2-7; unclear D gene. CDR3 length equals 12 residues. V lost 2 bases and J lost 6, with 11 bases in between. In germline, CDR1 is GTSNPN, CDR2 SVGIG (reference sequence). The CDR3: CAWSFGVGEQYF. The CDR3 coding sequence is TGTGCCTGGAGTTTTGGGGTCGGCGAGCAGTACTTC.

This chain connects TRBV5-1 to TRBJ2-2; perhaps TRBD1 as D (6 bases). Trimming took off 0 bases at V and 3 bases at J, with 12 bases between the two ends. CDR3 size: 16 residues. The germline V gene encodes CDR1 SGHRS and CDR2 YFSETQ. The CDR3 loop is CASSLVPGADTGELFF. For the CDR3, the DNA is TGCGCCAGCAGCTTGGTTCCAGGGGCGGACACCGGGGAGCTGTTTTTT.

The rearrangement links TRBV28 to TRBJ1-2, with 9 bases identical to TRBD1. V lost 3 bases to trimming and J lost 8 bases; unmatched junction nucleotides: 7. CDR1 is MDHEN and CDR2 is SYDVKM in the germline V gene. The length of the CDR3 is 14 residues. The CDR3 DNA sequence: TGTGCCAGCAGTTTCCCACCCACAGGGGGCGGCTACACCTTC. This sequence encodes CASSFPPTGGGYTF.

The chain has TRBV19 and TRBJ2-6; 8 bases align to TRBD1. J gave up 2 bases and V 4 bases, and 4 bases lay outside the gene matches. The CDR3 consists of 16 residues. Germline V CDR1 and CDR2: LNHDA, SQIVND (reference sequence). This chain's CDR3 is CASSRDRTPGANVLTF. The CDR3 nucleotides are TGTGCCAGTAGTAGGGACAGGACCCCTGGGGCCAACGTCCTGACTTTC.

A single count supports this clone. The rearrangement joins TRBV6-5 to TRBJ1-2; a weak D match, TRBD1 (5 bases). This CDR3 contains 13 residues. V was pared by 8 bases and J by 5 bases, with 15 bases between. CDR1 is MNHEY and CDR2 is SVGAGI in the germline V gene. CDR3 DNA: TGTGCCAGCGGGCGACAGTTAGGGTATGGCTACACCTTC. It encodes CASGRQLGYGYTF.

This chain connects TRBV18 to TRBJ2-5; D possibly matches TRBD1 or TRBD2 (5 bases each). The CDR3 runs to 16 residues. In germline, CDR1 is KGHSH, CDR2 LQKENI. With 0 bases removed from V and 7 bases from J, the gap between germline ends came to 18 bases. The CDR3 DNA reads TGTGCCAGCTCACCACCAGGGACGGGCTTAAGTGGGACCCAGTACTTC. The encoded protein is CASSPPGTGLSGTQYF.

This clone came up once. This chain uses TRBV30 with TRBJ1-1, with a weak D call TRBD1 (5 bases). Looked up from germline, CDR1 is GTSNPN and CDR2 is SVGIG (reference sequence). The CDR3 consists of 13 residues. Deletions cut 3 bases from V and 1 base from J, with 9 bases between. CDR3 protein: CAWSHGGNTEAFF. The CDR3 DNA sequence: TGTGCCTGGAGCCACGGGGGGAACACTGAAGCTTTCTTT.

This clone was counted a single time. The genes are TRBV4-2 and TRBJ2-1; D gene unclear. Germline values: CDR1 LGHNA, CDR2 YNFKEQ. The CDR3 runs 13 residues. V was clipped by 4 bases and J by 7 bases, with 11 bases between them. This CDR3 is CASSPEERNEQFF. Written as DNA, the CDR3 is TGTGCCAGCAGCCCCGAGGAGAGGAATGAGCAGTTCTTC.

This rearrangement joins TRBV30 to TRBJ2-1; no reliable D call. Germline V lookup: CDR1 GTSNPN, CDR2 SVGIG (reference sequence). The germline V and J ends were trimmed by 1 base and 6 bases, with 4 bases remaining between them. CDR3 length: 11 amino acids. Here the CDR3 DNA reads TGTGCCTGGAGTGATCTCAATGAGCAGTTCTTC. Translated, it gives CAWSDLNEQFF.

The chain recombines TRBV5-1 with TRBJ2-2; TRBD1 is a possible D gene (6 bases). Trimming took 4 bases from V and 0 from J, leaving 16 bases between them. This CDR3 region has 17 residues. Germline CDR1 is SGHRS and CDR2 is YFSETQ. The DNA of the CDR3 is TGCGCCAGCAGCCCCTACTCCGGGACAACGAACACCGGGGAGCTGTTTTTT. Encoded protein: CASSPYSGTTNTGELFF.

This clone was observed a few times. CDR3: CASSSSQMNTGELFF. For the CDR3, the DNA is TGTGCCAGCTCATCCAGTCAGATGAACACCGGGGAGCTGTTTTTT. The genes are TRBV18 and TRBJ2-2; no clear D gene. CDR3 length: 15 residues. Trimming took off 5 bases at V and 1 base at J, with 11 bases between the two ends. Germline loops: CDR1 KGHSH, CDR2 LQKENI.

V is TRBV14 and J is TRBJ2-3; possibly TRBD1 for D (6 bases). The CDR3 has 15 amino acids. Per germline, CDR1 SGHDN and CDR2 FVKESK. The V and J ends lost 4 bases and 0 bases respectively, with 11 bases between them. CDR3 DNA sequence: TGTGCCAGCAGCCCGCAGGGGCTTAGCACAGATACGCAGTATTTT. This codes for CASSPQGLSTDTQYF.

V usage is TRBV14 and J usage is TRBJ1-3; D is unclear. V shed 1 base and J shed 7 bases, with 5 bases lying between them. The CDR3 loop spans 12 amino acids. CDR1 SGHDN and CDR2 FVKESK come from the germline V gene. The CDR3 loop reads CASSQGGNTIYF. In DNA, the CDR3 is TGTGCCAGCAGCCAAGGAGGGAACACCATATATTTT.

The J gene is TRBJ2-1, the V gene TRBV18; D gene ambiguous. The germline gives CDR1 KGHSH, CDR2 LQKENI. The CDR3 totals 16 residues. Deletions cut 0 bases from V and 0 bases from J, with 9 bases between. The CDR3 reads CASSPPVSSSYNEQFF. DNA of the CDR3: TGTGCCAGCTCACCACCGGTCAGCAGCTCCTACAATGAGCAGTTCTTC.

CDR3 bases: TGTGCCAGCAGGGGGGCAGGAGTCCTGGTAGGTGGCTACACCTTC. It translates to CASRGAGVLVGGYTF. This chain connects TRBV28 to TRBJ1-2; D may be TRBD1 (6 bases). The length of the CDR3 is 15 residues. Germline V lookup: CDR1 MDHEN, CDR2 SYDVKM. Trimming shortened V by 6 bases and J by 7 bases, and 21 bases separated the two germline ends.

The chain links TRBV13 to TRBJ2-7, with a possible D match to TRBD2 (5 bases). The germline CDR1 and CDR2 sequences are PRHDT and FYEKMQ (reference sequence). Trimming removed 4 bases from V and 3 bases from J, with 7 bases in between. This CDR3 comprises 12 residues. CDR3 in DNA: TGTGCCAGCAGCTCCAGCGGCTACGAGCAGTACTTC. Protein: CASSSSGYEQYF.

This clone was found once. As DNA, the CDR3 is TGTGCCAGCAGCACGGGGCTTCGGGCCCAGTACTTC. Protein sequence: CASSTGLRAQYF. The chain employs TRBV7-9 and TRBJ2-5; tentatively, D is TRBD1 or TRBD2 (5 bases each). Trimming took 5 bases from V and 9 from J, leaving 13 bases between them. The CDR3 is made up of 12 amino acids. Per germline, CDR1 SEHNR and CDR2 FQNEAQ (reference sequence). Using reference TRBV7-9 and TRBJ2-5 for the parts outside the CDR3, the full variable domain is DTGVSQNPRHKITKRGQNVTFRCDPISEHNRLYWYRQTLGQGPEFLTYFQNEAQLEKSRLLSDRFSAERPKGSFSTLEIQRTEQGDSAMYLCASSTGLRAQYFGPGTRLLVL.

This clone has only a few counts. The chain joins TRBV7-8 to TRBJ1-1; D gene uncertain. Trimming shortened V by 6 bases and J by 1 base, and 6 bases separated the two germline ends. From germline, CDR1 is SGHVS and CDR2 FQNEAQ. This CDR3 spans 12 amino acids. CDR3 in amino acids: CASSPKNTEAFF. CDR3 coding DNA: TGTGCCAGCAGTCCCAAGAACACTGAAGCTTTCTTT.